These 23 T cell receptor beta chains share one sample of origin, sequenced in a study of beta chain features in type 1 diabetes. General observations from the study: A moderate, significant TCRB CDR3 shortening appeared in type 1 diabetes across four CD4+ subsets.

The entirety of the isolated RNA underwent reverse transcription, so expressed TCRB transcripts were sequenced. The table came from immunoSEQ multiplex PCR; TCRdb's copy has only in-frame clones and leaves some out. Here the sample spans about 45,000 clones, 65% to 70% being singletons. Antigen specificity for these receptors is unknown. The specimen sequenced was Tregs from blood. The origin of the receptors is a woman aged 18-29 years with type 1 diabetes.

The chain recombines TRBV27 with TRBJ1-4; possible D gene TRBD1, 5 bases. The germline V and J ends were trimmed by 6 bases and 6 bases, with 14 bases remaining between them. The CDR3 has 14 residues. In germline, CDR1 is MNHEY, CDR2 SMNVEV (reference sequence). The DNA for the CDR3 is TGTGCCAGCAGCCCGGAGGGGCGATATGAAAAACTGTTTTTT. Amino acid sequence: CASSPEGRYEKLFF.

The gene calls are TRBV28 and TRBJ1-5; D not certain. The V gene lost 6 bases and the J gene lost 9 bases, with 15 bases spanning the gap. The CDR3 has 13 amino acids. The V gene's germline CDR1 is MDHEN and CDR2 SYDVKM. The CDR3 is CASSKTHVRPQHF. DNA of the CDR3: TGTGCCAGCAGCAAAACCCACGTCAGGCCCCAGCATTTT. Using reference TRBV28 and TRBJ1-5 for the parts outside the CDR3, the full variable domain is DVKVTQSSRYLVKRTGEKVFLECVQDMDHENMFWYRQDPGLGLRLIYFSYDVKMKEKGDIPEGYSVSREKKERFSLILESASTNQTSMYLCASSKTHVRPQHFGDGTRLSIL.

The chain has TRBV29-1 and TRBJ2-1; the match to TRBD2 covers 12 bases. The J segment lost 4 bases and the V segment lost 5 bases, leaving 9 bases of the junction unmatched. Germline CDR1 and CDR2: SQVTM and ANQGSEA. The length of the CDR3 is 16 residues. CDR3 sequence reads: CSVLYPGTSGYNEQFF. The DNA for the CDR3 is TGCAGCGTTCTCTACCCGGGGACTAGCGGGTACAATGAGCAGTTCTTC.

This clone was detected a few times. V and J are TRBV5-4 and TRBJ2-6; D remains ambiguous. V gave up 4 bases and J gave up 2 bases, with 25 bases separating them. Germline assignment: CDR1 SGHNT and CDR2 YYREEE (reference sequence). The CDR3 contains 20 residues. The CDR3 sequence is CASSTPQTGSRRAGANVLTF. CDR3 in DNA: TGTGCCAGCAGCACCCCGCAAACGGGTAGCCGACGGGCTGGGGCCAACGTCCTGACTTTC.

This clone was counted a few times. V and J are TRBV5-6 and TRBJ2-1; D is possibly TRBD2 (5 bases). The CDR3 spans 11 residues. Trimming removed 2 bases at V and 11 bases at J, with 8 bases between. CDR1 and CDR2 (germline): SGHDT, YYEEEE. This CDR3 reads CASSLREQQFF. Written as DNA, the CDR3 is TGTGCCAGCAGCTTAAGGGAGCAGCAGTTCTTC.

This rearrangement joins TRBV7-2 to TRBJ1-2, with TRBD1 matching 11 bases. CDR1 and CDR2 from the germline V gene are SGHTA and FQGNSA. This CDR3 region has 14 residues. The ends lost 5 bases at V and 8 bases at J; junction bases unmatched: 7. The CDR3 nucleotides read TGTGCCAGCAGCGGAGGACAGGGGGCGTGGGGCTACACCTTC. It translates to CASSGGQGAWGYTF.

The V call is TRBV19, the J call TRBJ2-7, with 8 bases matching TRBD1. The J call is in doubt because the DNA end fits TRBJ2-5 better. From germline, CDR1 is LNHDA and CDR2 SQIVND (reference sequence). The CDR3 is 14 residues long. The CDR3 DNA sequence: TGTGCCAGTAGGCCAGGGGGCAGAGGAGAGACCCAGTACTTC. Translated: CASRPGGRGETQYF.

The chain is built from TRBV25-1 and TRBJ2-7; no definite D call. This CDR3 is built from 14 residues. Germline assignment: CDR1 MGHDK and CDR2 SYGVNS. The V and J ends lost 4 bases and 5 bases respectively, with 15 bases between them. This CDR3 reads CASSVGRRENEQYF. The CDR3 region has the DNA TGTGCCAGCAGTGTAGGCAGGCGCGAGAACGAGCAGTACTTC.

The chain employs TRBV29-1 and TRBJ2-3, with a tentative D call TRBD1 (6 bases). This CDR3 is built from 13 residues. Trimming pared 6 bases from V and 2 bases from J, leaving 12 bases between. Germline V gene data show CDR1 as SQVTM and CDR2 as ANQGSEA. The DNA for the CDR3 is TGCAGCGTGCAGGGGATCGTCACAGATACGCAGTATTTT. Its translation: CSVQGIVTDTQYF.

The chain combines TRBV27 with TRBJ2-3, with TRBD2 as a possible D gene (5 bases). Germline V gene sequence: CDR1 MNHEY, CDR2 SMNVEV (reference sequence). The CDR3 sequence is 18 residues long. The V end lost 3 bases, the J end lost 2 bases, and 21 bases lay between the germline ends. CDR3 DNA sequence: TGTGCCAGCAGTTTGGATTTCGCGGGCTCCTCCCCCACAGATACGCAGTATTTT. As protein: CASSLDFAGSSPTDTQYF.

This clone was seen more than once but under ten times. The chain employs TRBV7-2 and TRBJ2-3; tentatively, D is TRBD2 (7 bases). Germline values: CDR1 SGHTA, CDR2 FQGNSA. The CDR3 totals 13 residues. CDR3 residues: CAAGGGSIYTQYF. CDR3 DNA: TGTGCTGCTGGGGGCGGGAGTATATATACGCAGTATTTT.

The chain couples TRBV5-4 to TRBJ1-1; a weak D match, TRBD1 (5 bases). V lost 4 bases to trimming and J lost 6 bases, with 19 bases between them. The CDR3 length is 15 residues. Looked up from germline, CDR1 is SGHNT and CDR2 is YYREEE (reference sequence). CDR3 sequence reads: CASSLGWQGLSEAFF. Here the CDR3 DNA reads TGTGCCAGCAGCCTGGGGTGGCAGGGACTCTCTGAAGCTTTCTTT.

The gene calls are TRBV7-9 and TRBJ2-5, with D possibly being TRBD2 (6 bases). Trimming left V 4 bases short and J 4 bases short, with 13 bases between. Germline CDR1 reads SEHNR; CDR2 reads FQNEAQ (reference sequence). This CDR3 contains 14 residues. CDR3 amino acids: CASSSGTFRETQYF. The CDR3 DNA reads TGTGCCAGCAGCTCCGGGACTTTCAGAGAGACCCAGTACTTC. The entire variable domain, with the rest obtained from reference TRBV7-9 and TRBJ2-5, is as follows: DTGVSQNPRHKITKRGQNVTFRCDPISEHNRLYWYRQTLGQGPEFLTYFQNEAQLEKSRLLSDRFSAERPKGSFSTLEIQRTEQGDSAMYLCASSSGTFRETQYFGPGTRLLVL.

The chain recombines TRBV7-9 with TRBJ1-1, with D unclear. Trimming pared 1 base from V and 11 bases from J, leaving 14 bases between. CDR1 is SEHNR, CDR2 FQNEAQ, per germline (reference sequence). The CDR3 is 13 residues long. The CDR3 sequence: CASSLERPWLAFF. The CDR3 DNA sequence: TGTGCCAGCAGCTTAGAGAGGCCATGGTTGGCTTTCTTT.

The CDR3 here is CASKGGADRYNEQFF. Written as DNA, the CDR3 is TGTGCCAGCAAAGGGGGCGCGGACCGCTACAATGAGCAGTTCTTC. The chain carries TRBV2 and TRBJ2-1; 7 bases are a match to TRBD1. With V trimmed by 7 bases and J by 3 bases, 9 bases remained unmatched. The germline CDR1 and CDR2 sequences are SNHLY and FYNNEI. The CDR3 extends over 15 amino acids.

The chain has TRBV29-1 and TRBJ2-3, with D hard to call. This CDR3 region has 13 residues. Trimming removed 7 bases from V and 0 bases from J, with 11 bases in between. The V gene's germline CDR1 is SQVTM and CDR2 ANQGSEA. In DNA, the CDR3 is TGCAGCGCCAACGGTGGTAGCACAGATACGCAGTATTTT. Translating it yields CSANGGSTDTQYF.

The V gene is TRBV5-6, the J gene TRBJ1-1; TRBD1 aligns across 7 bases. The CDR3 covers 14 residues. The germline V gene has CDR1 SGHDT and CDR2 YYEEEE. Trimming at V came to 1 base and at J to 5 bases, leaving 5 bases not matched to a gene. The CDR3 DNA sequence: TGTGCCAGCAGCTTGTTGAGGGGGCGGACTGAAGCTTTCTTT. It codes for CASSLLRGRTEAFF.

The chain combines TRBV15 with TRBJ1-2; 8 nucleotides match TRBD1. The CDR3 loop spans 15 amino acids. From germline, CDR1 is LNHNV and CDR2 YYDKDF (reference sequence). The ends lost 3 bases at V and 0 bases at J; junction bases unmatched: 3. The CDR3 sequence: CATSRGTGTNYGYTF. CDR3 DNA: TGTGCCACCAGCAGGGGGACAGGTACTAACTATGGCTACACCTTC.

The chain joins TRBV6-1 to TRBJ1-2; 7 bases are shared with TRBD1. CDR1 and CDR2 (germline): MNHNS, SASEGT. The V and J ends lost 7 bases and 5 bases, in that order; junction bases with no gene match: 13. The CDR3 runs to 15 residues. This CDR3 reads CASIFFDRESYGYTF. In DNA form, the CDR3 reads TGTGCCAGCATATTCTTCGACAGGGAGAGTTATGGCTACACCTTC.

This chain's CDR3 is CASSLSGRVDYNEQFF. DNA of the CDR3: TGTGCCAGCAGCTTGAGCGGGAGGGTAGACTACAATGAGCAGTTCTTC. This sequence joins TRBV5-4 and TRBJ2-1, with TRBD2 matching over 10 bases. The CDR3 contains 16 residues. V dropped 1 base and J dropped 3; count of bases not matched to a gene: 4. The germline gives CDR1 SGHNT, CDR2 YYREEE (reference sequence).

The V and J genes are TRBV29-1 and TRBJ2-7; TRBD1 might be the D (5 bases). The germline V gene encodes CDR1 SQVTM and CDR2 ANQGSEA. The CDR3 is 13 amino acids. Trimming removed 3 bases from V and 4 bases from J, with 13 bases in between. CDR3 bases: TGCAGCGTTGAGAACAGTCAGGGATACGAGCAGTACTTC. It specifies CSVENSQGYEQYF.

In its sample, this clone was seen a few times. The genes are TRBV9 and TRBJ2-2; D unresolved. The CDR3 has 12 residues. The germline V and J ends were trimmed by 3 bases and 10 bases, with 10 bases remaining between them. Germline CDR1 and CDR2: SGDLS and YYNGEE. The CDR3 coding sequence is TGTGCCAGCAGCGGGCTCCCCCAGGAGCTGTTTTTT. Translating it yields CASSGLPQELFF.

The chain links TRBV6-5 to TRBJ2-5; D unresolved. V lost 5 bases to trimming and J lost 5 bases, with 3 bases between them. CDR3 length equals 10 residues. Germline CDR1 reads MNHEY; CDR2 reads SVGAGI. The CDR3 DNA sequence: TGTGCCAGCAGTCGGGAGACCCAGTACTTC. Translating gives CASSRETQYF.